This TCR beta chain was identified during a study of cytomegalovirus exposure and HLA in healthy donors. Whole-study results and caveats: Sequencing artifact likely explains a cluster of highly shared sequence variants.

The V gene lost 4 bases and the J gene lost 6 bases, with 12 bases spanning the gap. Per germline, CDR1 SGHVS and CDR2 FQNEAQ. The CDR3 sequence is 14 residues long. Note on this clone: The antigen is unknown.

Amplification used 60 Vbeta primers and 13 Jbeta primers. Produced via immunoSEQ multiplex PCR; TCRdb's table is partial and in-frame only. The repertoire includes more than 150,000 clones, more than 65% of them detected once, and 2% to 3% sits in the top ten. The sequence came from a woman aged 25 to 45 in good health and CMV-seropositive. Source material: PBMCs. The J gene is TRBJ1-4, the V gene TRBV7-8, with no clear D. CDR3 bases: TGTGCCAGCAGCTATATCGGGGTGGATGAAAAACTGTTTTTT. Its protein product is CASSYIGVDEKLFF.